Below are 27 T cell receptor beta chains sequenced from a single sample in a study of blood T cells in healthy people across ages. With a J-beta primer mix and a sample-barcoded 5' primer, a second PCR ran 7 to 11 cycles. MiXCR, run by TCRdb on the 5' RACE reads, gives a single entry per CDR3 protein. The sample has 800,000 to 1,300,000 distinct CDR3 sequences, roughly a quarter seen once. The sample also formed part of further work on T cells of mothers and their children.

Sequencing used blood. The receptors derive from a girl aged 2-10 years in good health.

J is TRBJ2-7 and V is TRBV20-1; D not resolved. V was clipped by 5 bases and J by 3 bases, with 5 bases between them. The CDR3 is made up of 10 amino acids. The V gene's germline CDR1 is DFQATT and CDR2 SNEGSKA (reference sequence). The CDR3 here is CSARRYEQYF. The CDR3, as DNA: TGCAGTGCTCGTCGCTACGAGCAGTACTTC.

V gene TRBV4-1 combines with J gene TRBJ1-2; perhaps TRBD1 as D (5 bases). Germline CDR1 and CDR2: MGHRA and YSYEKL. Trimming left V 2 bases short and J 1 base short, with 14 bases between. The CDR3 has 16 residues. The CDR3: CASSQRAPRDNYGYTF. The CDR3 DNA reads TGCGCCAGCAGCCAAAGGGCCCCCAGGGATAACTATGGCTACACCTTC.

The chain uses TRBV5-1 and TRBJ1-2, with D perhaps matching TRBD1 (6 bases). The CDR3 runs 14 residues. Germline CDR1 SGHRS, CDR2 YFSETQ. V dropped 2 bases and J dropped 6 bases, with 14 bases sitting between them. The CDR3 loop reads CASSLRRGLDGYTF. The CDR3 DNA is TGCGCCAGCAGCTTACGGCGGGGGCTAGATGGCTACACCTTC.

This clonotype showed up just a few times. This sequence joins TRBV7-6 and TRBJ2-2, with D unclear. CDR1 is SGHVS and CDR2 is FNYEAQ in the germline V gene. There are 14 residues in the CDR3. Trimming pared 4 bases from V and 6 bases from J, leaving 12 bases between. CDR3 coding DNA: TGTGCCAGCAGCTGGGGTTCGGTAGCCGGGGAGCTGTTTTTT. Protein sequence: CASSWGSVAGELFF.

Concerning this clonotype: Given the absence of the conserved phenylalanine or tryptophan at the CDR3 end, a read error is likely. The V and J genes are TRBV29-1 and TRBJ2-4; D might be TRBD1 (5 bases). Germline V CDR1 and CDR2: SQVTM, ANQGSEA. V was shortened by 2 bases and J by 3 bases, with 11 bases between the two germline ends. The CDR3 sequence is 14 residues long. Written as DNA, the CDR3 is TGCAGCGTTGAACCCAGGGATGACAAAAACATTCAGTACTTA. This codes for CSVEPRDDKNIQYL.

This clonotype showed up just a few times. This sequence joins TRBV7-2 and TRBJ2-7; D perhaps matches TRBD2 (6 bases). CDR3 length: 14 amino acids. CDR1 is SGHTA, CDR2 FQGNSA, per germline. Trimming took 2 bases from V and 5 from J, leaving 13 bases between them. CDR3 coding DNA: TGTGCCAGCAGCTTAATGAGGGGACTCCACGAGCAGTACTTC. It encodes CASSLMRGLHEQYF. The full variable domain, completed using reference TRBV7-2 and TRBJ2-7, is GAGVSQSPSNKVTEKGKDVELRCDPISGHTALYWYRQSLGQGLEFLIYFQGNSAPDKSGLPSDRFSAERTGGSVSTLTIQRTQQEDSAVYLCASSLMRGLHEQYFGPGTRLTVT.

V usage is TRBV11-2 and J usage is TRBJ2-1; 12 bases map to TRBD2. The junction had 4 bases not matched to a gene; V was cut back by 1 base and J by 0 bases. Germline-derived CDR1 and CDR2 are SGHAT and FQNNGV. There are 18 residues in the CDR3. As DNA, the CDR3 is TGTGCCAGCAGCTTAGGTCTAGCGGGAGGGAGCTCCTACAATGAGCAGTTCTTC. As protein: CASSLGLAGGSSYNEQFF.

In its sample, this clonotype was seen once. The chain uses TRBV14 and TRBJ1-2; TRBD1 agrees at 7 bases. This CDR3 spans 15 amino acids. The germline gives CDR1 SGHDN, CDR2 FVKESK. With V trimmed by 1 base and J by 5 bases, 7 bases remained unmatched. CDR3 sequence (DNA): TGTGCCAGCAGCCAAGGGTACGGCAGGGGGTATGGCTACACCTTC. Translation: CASSQGYGRGYGYTF.

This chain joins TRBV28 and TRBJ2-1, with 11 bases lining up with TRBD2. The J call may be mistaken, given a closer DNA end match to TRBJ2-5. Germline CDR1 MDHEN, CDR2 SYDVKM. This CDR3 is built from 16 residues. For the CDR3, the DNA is TGTGCCAGCAGTTTAGCGTTAGCGGGGGGGATGAAGACCCAGTACTTC. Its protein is CASSLALAGGMKTQYF.

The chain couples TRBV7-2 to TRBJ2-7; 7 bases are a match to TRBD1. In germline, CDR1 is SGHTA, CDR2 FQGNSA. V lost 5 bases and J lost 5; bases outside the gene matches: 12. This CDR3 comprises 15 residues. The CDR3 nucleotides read TGTGCCAGCAGCACTCCCTTTAGGGGGCAGCACGAGCAGTACTTC. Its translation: CASSTPFRGQHEQYF.

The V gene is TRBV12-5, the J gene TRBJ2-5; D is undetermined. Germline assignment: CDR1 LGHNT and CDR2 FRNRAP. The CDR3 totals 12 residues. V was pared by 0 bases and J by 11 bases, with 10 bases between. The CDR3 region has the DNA TGTGCTAGTGGTTTGGTACAAGATGAGCAGTACTTC. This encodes CASGLVQDEQYF.

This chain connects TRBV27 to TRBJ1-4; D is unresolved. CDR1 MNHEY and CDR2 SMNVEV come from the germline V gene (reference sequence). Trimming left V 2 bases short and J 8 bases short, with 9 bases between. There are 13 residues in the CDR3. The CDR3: CASSLDAEEKLFF. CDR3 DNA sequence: TGTGCCAGCAGTTTAGACGCGGAAGAAAAACTGTTTTTT.

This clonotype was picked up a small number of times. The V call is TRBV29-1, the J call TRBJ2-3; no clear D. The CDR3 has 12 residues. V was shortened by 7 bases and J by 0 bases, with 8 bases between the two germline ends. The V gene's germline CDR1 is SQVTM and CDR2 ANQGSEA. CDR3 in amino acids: CSGYLSTDTQYF. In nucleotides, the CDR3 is TGCAGCGGCTATCTCAGCACAGATACGCAGTATTTT.

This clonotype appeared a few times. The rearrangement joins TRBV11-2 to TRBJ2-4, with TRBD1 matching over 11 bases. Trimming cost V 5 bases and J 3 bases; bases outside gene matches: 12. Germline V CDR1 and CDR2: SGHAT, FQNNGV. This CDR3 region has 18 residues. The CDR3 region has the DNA TGTGCCAGCAGCAAAATCGCGGACAGGGGGCGAGTCAAAAACATTCAGTACTTC. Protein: CASSKIADRGRVKNIQYF.

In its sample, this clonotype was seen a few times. The CDR3 reads CASSFRLVGAVQFF. CDR3 nucleotides: TGTGCCAGCAGCTTCCGCCTAGTTGGGGCTGTGCAGTTCTTC. This chain links TRBV7-9 with TRBJ2-1; the D gene is possibly TRBD1 (5 bases). V was shortened by 3 bases and J by 12 bases, with 18 bases between the two germline ends. CDR3 length: 14 residues. Germline-derived CDR1 and CDR2 are SEHNR and FQNEAQ (reference sequence).

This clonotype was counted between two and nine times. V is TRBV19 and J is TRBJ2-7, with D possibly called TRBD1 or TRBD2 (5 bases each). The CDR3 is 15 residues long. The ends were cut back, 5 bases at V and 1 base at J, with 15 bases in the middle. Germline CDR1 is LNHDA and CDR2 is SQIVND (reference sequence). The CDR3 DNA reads TGTGCCAGTAGTCCAGGGACGTCCAGGTCCTACGAGCAGTACTTC. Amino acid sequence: CASSPGTSRSYEQYF.

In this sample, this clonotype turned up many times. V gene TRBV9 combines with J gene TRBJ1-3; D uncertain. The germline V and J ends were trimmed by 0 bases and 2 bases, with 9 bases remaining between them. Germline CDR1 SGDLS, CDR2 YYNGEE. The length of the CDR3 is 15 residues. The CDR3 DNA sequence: TGTGCCAGCAGCGTAGCCGGATCAACTGGAAACACCATATATTTT. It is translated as CASSVAGSTGNTIYF.

The CDR3 DNA is TGTGCCACCAGCAGAACAGGGGGAAAGGGCACAGATACGCAGTATTTT. Amino acids: CATSRTGGKGTDTQYF. The genes are TRBV15 and TRBJ2-3; TRBD1 agrees at 8 bases. Germline lookup yields CDR1 LNHNV and CDR2 YYDKDF (reference sequence). The CDR3 has 16 amino acids. V lost 2 bases to trimming and J lost 1 base; unmatched junction nucleotides: 5.

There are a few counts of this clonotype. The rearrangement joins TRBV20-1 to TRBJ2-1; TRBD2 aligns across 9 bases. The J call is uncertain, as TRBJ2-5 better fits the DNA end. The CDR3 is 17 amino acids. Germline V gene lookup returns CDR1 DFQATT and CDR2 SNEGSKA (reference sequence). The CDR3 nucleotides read TGCAGTGCTAGATCCGGACTAGCGCAATTCGGTAAAGACGTCCAGTACTTC. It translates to CSARSGLAQFGKDVQYF.

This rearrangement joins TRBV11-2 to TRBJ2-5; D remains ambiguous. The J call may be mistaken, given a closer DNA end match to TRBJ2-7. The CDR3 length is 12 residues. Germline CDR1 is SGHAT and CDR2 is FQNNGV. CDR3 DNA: TGTGCCAGCAGCTCTCGGCTGTACGAGCAGTACTTC. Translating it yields CASSSRLYEQYF.

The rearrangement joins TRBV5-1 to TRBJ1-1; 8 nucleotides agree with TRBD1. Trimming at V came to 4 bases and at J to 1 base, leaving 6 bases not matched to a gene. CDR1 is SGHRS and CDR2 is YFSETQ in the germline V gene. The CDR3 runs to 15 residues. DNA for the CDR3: TGCGCCAGCAGCGGACTTCAGGGGGCGAACACTGAAGCTTTCTTT. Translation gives CASSGLQGANTEAFF.

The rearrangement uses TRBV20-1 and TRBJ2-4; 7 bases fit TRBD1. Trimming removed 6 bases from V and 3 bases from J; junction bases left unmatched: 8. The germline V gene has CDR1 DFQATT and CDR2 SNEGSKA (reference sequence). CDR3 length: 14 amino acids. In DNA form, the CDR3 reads TGCAGTGCCGAGACAGGGTCTAGCAAAAACATTCAGTACTTC. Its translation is CSAETGSSKNIQYF.

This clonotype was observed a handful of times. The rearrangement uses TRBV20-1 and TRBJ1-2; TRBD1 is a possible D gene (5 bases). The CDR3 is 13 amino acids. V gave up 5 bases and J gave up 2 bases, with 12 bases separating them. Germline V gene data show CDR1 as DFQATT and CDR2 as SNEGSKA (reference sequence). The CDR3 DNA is TGCAGTGCTTTTACAAGGGACAACTATGGCTACACCTTC. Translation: CSAFTRDNYGYTF.

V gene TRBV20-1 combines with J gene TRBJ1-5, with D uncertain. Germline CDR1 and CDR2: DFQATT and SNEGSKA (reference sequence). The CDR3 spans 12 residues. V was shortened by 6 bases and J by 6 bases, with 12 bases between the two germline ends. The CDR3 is CSARGPGQPQHF. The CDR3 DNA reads TGCAGTGCCCGTGGTCCCGGTCAGCCCCAGCATTTT.

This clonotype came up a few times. The CDR3 protein is CASRLVGRGNTIYF. DNA of the CDR3: TGTGCCAGCAGATTAGTAGGACGGGGAAACACCATATATTTT. The chain combines TRBV28 with TRBJ1-3; D not resolved. CDR1 is MDHEN and CDR2 is SYDVKM in the germline V gene. V lost 6 bases and J lost 4, with 13 bases in between. The CDR3 runs 14 residues. Combining the CDR3 with reference TRBV28 and TRBJ1-3 gives the whole variable domain DVKVTQSSRYLVKRTGEKVFLECVQDMDHENMFWYRQDPGLGLRLIYFSYDVKMKEKGDIPEGYSVSREKKERFSLILESASTNQTSMYLCASRLVGRGNTIYFGEGSWLTVV.

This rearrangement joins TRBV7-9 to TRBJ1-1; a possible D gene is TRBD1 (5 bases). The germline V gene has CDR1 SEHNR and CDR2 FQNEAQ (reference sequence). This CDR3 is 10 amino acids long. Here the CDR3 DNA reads TGTGCGTGGGGGAAGACTGAAGCTTTCTTT. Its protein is CAWGKTEAFF.

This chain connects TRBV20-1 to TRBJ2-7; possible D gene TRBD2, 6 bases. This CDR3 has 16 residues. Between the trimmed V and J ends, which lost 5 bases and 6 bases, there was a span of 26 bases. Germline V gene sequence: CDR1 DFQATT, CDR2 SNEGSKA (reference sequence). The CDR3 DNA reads TGCAGTGCTGAGGCCGCGGGACTGACCGGAACCGGCGAGCAGTACTTC. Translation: CSAEAAGLTGTGEQYF.